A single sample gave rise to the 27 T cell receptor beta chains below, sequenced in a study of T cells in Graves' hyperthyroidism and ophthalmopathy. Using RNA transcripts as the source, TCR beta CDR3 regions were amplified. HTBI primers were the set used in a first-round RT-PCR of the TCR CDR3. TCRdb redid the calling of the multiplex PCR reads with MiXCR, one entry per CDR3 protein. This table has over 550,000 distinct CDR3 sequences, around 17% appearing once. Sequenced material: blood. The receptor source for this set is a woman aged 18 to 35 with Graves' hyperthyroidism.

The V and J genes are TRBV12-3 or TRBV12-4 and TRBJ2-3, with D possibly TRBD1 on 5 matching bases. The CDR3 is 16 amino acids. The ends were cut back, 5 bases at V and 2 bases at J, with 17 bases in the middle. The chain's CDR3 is CASSPRQSFNTDTQYF. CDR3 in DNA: TGTGCCAGCAGTCCCCGACAGAGCTTTAACACAGATACGCAGTATTTT.

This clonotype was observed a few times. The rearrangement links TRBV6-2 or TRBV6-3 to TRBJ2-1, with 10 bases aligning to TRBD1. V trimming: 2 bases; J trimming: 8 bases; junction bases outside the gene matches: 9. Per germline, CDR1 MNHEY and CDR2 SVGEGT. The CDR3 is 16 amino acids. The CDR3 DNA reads TGTGCCAGCAGTTACCATATGGGACAGGGGTTCTATGAGCAGTTCTTC. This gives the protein CASSYHMGQGFYEQFF.

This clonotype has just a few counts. CDR3 bases: TGTGCCAGCACCTCCGTGGGAAGGGCTGGAAACACCATATATTTT. Amino acids: CASTSVGRAGNTIYF. This sequence joins TRBV7-2 and TRBJ1-3; D ambiguous. Looked up from germline, CDR1 is SGHTA and CDR2 is FQGNSA. The CDR3 has 15 amino acids. Between the trimmed V and J ends, which lost 7 bases and 2 bases, there was a span of 15 bases.

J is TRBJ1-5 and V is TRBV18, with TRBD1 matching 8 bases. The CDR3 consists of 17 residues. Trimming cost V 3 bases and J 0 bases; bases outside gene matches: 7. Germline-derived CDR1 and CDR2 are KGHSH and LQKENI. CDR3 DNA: TGTGCCAGCTCACCGTCCGCGACAGGGGTTAGCAATCAGCCCCAGCATTTT. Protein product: CASSPSATGVSNQPQHF.

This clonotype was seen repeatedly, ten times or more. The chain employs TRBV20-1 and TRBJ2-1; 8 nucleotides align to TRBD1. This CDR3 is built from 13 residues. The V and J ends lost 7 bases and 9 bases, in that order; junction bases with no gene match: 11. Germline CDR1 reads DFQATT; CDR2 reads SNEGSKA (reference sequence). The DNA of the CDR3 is TGCAGTGGTTCCGGGACAGGTCGGGGTGAGCAGTTCTTC. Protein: CSGSGTGRGEQFF.

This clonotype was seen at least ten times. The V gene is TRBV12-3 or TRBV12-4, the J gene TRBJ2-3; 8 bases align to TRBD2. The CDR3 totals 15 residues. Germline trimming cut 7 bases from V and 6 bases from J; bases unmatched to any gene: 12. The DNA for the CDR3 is TGTGCCAGCAATGACCCGGGACTAGGTACTGATACGCAGTATTTT. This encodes CASNDPGLGTDTQYF.

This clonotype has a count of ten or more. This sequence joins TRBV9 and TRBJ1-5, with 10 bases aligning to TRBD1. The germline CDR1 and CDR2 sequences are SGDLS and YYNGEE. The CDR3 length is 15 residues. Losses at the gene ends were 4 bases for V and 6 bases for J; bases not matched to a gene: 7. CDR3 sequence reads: CASSPGQGYGQPQHF. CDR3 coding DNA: TGTGCCAGCAGCCCGGGACAGGGGTACGGTCAGCCCCAGCATTTT.

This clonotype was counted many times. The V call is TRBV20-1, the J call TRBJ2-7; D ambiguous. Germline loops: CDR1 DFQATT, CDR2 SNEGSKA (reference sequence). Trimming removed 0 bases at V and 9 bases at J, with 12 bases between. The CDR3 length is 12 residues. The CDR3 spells CSARDSKAGQYF. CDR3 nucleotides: TGCAGTGCTAGAGATAGTAAGGCTGGGCAGTACTTC.

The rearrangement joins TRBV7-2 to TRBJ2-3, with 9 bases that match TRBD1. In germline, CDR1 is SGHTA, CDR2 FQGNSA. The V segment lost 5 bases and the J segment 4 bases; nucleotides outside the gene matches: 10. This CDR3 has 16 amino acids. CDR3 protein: CASSGHRDRVPDTQYF. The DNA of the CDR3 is TGTGCCAGCAGCGGACACCGGGACAGGGTACCAGATACGCAGTATTTT.

CDR3 in amino acids: CASSHETGGGRTGELFF. The DNA for the CDR3 is TGTGCCAGCAGCCATGAGACAGGGGGTGGAAGGACCGGGGAGCTGTTTTTT. The V call is TRBV3-1, the J call TRBJ2-2; 9 nucleotides align to TRBD1. Germline CDR1 reads LGHDT; CDR2 reads YNNKEL (reference sequence). With 3 bases clipped from V and 5 bases from J, the junction kept 10 bases outside the gene matches. CDR3 length: 17 amino acids.

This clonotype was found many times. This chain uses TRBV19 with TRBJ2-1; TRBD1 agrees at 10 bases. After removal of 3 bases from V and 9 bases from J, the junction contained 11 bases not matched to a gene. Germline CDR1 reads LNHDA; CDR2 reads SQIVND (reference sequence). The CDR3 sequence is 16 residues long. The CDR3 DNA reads TGTGCCAGTAGTATTGTCGGTTGGGGACAGGGGAGTGAGCAGTTCTTC. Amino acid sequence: CASSIVGWGQGSEQFF.

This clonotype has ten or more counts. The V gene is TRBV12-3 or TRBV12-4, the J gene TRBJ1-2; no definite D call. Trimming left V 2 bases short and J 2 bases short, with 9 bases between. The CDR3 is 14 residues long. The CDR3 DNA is TGTGCCAGCAGTTTAAGTGCGGTAAACTATGGCTACACCTTC. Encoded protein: CASSLSAVNYGYTF.

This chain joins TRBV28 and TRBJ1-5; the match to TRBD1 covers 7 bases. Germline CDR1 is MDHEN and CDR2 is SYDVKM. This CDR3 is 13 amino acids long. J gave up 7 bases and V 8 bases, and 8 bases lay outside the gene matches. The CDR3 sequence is CASLTGSRQPQHF. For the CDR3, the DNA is TGTGCCAGCTTGACAGGGAGTAGGCAGCCCCAGCATTTT.

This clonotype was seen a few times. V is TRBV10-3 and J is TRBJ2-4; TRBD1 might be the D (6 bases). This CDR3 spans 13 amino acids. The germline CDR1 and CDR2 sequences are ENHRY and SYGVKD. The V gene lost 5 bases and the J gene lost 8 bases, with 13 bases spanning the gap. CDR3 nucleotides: TGTGCCATCAGTTTCCGGGACACTGACATTCAGTACTTC. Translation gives CAISFRDTDIQYF.

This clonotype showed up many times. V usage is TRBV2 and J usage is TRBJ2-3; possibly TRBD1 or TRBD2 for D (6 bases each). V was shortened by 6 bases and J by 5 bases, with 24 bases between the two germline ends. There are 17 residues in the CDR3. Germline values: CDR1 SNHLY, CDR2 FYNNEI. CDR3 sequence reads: CASSHGGGNAQGDTQYF. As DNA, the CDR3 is TGTGCCAGCAGCCACGGGGGCGGAAATGCTCAGGGAGATACGCAGTATTTT.

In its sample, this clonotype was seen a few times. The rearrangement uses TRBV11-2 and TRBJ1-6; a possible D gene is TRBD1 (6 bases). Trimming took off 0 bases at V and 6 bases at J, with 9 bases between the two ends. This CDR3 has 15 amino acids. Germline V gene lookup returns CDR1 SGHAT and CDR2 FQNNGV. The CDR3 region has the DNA TGTGCCAGCAGCTTAGACCCGGGGGCTAATTCACCCCTCCACTTT. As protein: CASSLDPGANSPLHF.

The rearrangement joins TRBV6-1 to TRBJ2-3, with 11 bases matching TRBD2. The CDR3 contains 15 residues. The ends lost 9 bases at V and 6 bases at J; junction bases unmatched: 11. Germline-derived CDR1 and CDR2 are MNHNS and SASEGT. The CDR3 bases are TGTGCCAGTGGGCTGATAGCGGGAGGGCTTGATACGCAGTATTTT. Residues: CASGLIAGGLDTQYF.

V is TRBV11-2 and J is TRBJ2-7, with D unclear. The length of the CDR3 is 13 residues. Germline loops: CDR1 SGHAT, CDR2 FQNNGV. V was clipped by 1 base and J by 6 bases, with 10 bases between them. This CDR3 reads CASSLGLLGEQYF. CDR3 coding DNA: TGTGCCAGCAGCTTAGGACTCCTTGGCGAGCAGTACTTC.

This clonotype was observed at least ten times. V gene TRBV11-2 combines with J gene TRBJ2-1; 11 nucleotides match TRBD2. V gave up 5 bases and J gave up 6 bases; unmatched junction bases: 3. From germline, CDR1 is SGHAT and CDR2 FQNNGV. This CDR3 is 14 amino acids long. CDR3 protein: CASSLSGRANEQFF. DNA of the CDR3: TGTGCCAGCAGCCTTAGCGGGAGGGCCAATGAGCAGTTCTTC.

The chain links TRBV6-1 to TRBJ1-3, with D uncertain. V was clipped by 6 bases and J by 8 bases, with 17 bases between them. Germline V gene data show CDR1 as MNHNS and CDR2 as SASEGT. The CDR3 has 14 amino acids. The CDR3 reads CASSRQTLPHTIYF. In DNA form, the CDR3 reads TGTGCCAGCAGCCGACAAACCCTTCCCCACACCATATATTTT.

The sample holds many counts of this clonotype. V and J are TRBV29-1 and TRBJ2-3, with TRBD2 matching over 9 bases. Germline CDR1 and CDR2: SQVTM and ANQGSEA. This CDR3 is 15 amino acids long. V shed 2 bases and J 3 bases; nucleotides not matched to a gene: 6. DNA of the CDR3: TGCAGCGTTGAATACGCGGGGGGGCGAACAGATACGCAGTATTTT. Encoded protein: CSVEYAGGRTDTQYF.

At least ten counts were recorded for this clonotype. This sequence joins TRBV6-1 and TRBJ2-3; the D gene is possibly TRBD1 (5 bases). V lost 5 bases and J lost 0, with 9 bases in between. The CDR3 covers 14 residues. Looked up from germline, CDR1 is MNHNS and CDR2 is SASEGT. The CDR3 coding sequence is TGTGCCAGCAGTAAGGGGAAGAGCACAGATACGCAGTATTTT. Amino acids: CASSKGKSTDTQYF.

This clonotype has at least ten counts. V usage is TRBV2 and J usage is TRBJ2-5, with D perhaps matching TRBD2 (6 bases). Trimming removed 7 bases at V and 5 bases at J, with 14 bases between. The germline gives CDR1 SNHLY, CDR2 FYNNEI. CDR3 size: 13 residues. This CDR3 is CASIGGRLETQYF. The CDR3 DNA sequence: TGTGCCAGCATTGGAGGGAGACTGGAGACCCAGTACTTC.

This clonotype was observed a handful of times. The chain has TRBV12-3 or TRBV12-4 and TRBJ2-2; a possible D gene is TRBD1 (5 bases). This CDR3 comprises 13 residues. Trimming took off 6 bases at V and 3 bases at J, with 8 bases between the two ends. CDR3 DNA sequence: TGTGCCAGCAGGCAGGGATACACCGGGGAGCTGTTTTTT. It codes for CASRQGYTGELFF.

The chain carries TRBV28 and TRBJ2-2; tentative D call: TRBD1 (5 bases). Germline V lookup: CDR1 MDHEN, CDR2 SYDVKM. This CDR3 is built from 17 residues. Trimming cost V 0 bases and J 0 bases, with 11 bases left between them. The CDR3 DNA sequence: TGTGCCAGCAGTTTATGGGTCCGGACAACGAACACCGGGGAGCTGTTTTTT. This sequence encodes CASSLWVRTTNTGELFF.

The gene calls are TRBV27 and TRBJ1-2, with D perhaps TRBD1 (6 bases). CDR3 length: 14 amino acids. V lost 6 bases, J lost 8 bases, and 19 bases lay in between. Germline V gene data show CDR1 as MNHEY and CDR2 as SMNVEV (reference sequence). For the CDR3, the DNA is TGTGCCAGCAGCCTGAGGGGGATAGAGCGGGGCTACACCTTC. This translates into CASSLRGIERGYTF.

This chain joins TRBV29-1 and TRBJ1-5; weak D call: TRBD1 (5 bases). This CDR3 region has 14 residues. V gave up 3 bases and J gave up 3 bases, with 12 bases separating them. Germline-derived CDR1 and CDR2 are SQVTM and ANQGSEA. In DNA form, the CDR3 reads TGCAGCGTTGAGGGCAGGGTCTTCAATCAGCCCCAGCATTTT. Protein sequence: CSVEGRVFNQPQHF. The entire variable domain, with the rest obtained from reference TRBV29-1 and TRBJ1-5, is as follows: SAVISQKPSRDICQRGTSLTIQCQVDSQVTMMFWYRQQPGQSLTLIATANQGSEATYESGFVIDKFPISRPNLTFSTLTVSNMSPEDSSIYLCSVEGRVFNQPQHFGDGTRLSIL.